A selection of T cell receptor beta chains follows, all from one sample in a study of blood T cell repertoires in COVID-19. Assay used: immunoSEQ multiplex PCR; TCRdb lists only in-frame clones, some missing. The table has about 68,000 clones, 87% seen once. Sequenced input: peripheral blood. These receptors were collected from a woman aged 45 to 65 with COVID-19, enrolled during active disease. Both conserved end residues are part of each CDR3. The D gene is left open where the match is weak. Size is omitted from some rows. Given values are once, few, many or a class for expanded clones.

j_call d_call v_call clone_size cdr3_nt cdr3_aa
TRBJ1-5 . TRBV19 . TGTGCCAGTAGTATTCTGGGCACAAATCAGCCCCAGCATTTT CASSILGTNQPQHF
TRBJ2-7 TRBD2 TRBV5-1 . TGCGCCAGCAGCTCTCTAGGGACTAGCGGTCCCTACGAGCAGTACTTC CASSSLGTSGPYEQYF
TRBJ1-2 TRBD1 TRBV3-1/TRBV3-2 . TGTGCCAGCAGCCGCAGGGGGGAGGCTGGCTACACCTTC CASSRRGEAGYTF
TRBJ2-3 TRBD2 TRBV27 . TGTGCCAGCAGTGACCCATCTCCGGGACTAGCGGGAAGCACAGATACGCAGTATTTT CASSDPSPGLAGSTDTQYF
TRBJ2-7 . TRBV4-1 . TGCGCCAGCAGCCAGCTTGCCCCAGAACGGGGCTCCTACGAGCAGTACTTC CASSQLAPERGSYEQYF
TRBJ2-5 TRBD2 TRBV14 . TGTGCCAGCCGGACTAGCGGTCTCGAGACCCAGTACTTC CASRTSGLETQYF
TRBJ2-7 . TRBV9 . TGTGCCAGCAGCAGGGGGGGTCTGGAGCAGTACTTC CASSRGGLEQYF
TRBJ2-7 . TRBV3-1/TRBV3-2 . TGTGCCAGCAGCCAAGGAACCTCGCAGTCCTACGAGCAGTACTTC CASSQGTSQSYEQYF
TRBJ2-1 . TRBV7-9 . TGTGCCAGCGTCAACCAGGGGTTGGGCTACAATGAGCAGTTCTTC CASVNQGLGYNEQFF
TRBJ2-7 TRBD1 TRBV2 . TGTGCCAGCAGTGAGGGACAGGGTGTCCACGAGCAGTACTTC CASSEGQGVHEQYF
TRBJ2-7 TRBD2 TRBV10-3 . TGTGCCATCAGGGCGGGAGGCAACTCCTACGAGCAGTACTTC CAIRAGGNSYEQYF
TRBJ2-3 TRBD2 TRBV7-3 . TGTGCCAGCAGCTTAACGGAACCGCGGGGGTGGAGCTCCGTAGCACGCCACACAGATACGCAGTATTTT CASSLTEPRGWSSVARHTDTQYF
TRBJ1-5 . TRBV9 . TGTGCCAGCAGCGTAGCTCCGGGGGACAATCAGCCCCAGCATTTT CASSVAPGDNQPQHF
TRBJ2-3 TRBD1 TRBV15 . TGTGCCACCAGCAGACTACAGGGGTCCACAGATACGCAGTATTTT CATSRLQGSTDTQYF
TRBJ1-2 . TRBV6-5 . TGTGCCAGCAGTTATTCCGCGCTGGGAGGAGACTATGGCTACACCTTC CASSYSALGGDYGYTF
TRBJ2-6 TRBD2 TRBV6-1 . TGTGCCAGCAGTGGCACTAGCGGGAGGGCCTCTGGGGCCAACGTCCTGACTTTC CASSGTSGRASGANVLTF
TRBJ2-7 . TRBV5-1 . TGCGCCAGCAGCTTGGTTCGGTACGAGCAGTACTTC CASSLVRYEQYF
TRBJ2-7 TRBD2 TRBV28 . TGTGCCAGCAGCCATATGACTAGCGGGAGCTACGAGCAGTACTTC CASSHMTSGSYEQYF
TRBJ1-1 TRBD1 TRBV19 . TGTGCCAGTAGTGCTGACAGGGTGAGTGAAGCTTTCTTT CASSADRVSEAFF
TRBJ2-5 . TRBV21-1 . TGTGCCAGCAGGAGCCGCCGGGACAACAGGGCGGAGACCCAGTACTTC CASRSRRDNRAETQYF
TRBJ2-7 TRBD2 TRBV20-1 once TGCAGTGCTAGTGAGTGGTTAGCGGGAGGGAATCGGCCGAGCGAGCAGTACTTC CSASEWLAGGNRPSEQYF
TRBJ2-2 TRBD1 TRBV27 . TGTGCCAGCAGTTCAAGGACAGGGCGGACCGGGGAGCTGTTTTTT CASSSRTGRTGELFF
TRBJ2-1 TRBD2 TRBV3-1/TRBV3-2 . TGTGCCAGCAGACAGAGCGGGACCCCCTACAATGAGCAGTTCTTC CASRQSGTPYNEQFF
TRBJ1-2 . TRBV19 . TGTGCCAGTACCCCCAGAGGCAGGGGATCGTACTATGGCTACACCTTC CASTPRGRGSYYGYTF
TRBJ1-6 . TRBV6-5 . TGTGCCAGCAGAGGGACAATCGATAATTCACCCCTCCACTTT CASRGTIDNSPLHF
TRBJ2-1 TRBD2 TRBV5-1 . TGCGCCAGCAGCTTGGATACTAGCGGGAGGGTCCAGGTCTATGAGCAGTTCTTC CASSLDTSGRVQVYEQFF
TRBJ2-3 . TRBV6-5 . TGTGCCAGCACCCGCGGGGGCCTCGGTACGCAGTATTTT CASTRGGLGTQYF
TRBJ1-2 . TRBV28 . TGTGCCAGCAGTGAGTTGAACTTTGGCTACACCTTC CASSELNFGYTF
TRBJ1-2 TRBD1 TRBV27 . TGTGCCAGCGGCCAGGGGGCGGCCGGCTATGGCTACACCTTC CASGQGAAGYGYTF
TRBJ1-6 TRBD1 TRBV6-5 . TGTGCCAGCAGTAGACAGGGTCTTGATTCACCCCTCCACTTT CASSRQGLDSPLHF
TRBJ2-1 TRBD2 TRBV11-1 . TGTGCCAGCAGATTAGCGGGAGTGAACTATGAGCAGTTCTTC CASRLAGVNYEQFF
TRBJ1-1 . TRBV5-1 . TGCGCCAGCAGCCTGAGGGCTAAGCCGAACACTGAAGCTTTCTTT CASSLRAKPNTEAFF
TRBJ2-1 TRBD2 TRBV28 . TGTGCCAGCAGTTTTGAGGCGGGGGGAGTTGGTGAGCAGTTCTTC CASSFEAGGVGEQFF
TRBJ2-7 . TRBV21-1 . TGTGCCAGCAGCTTCGATCGACTAGCGGAGTCCTACGAGCAGTACTTC CASSFDRLAESYEQYF
TRBJ2-7 TRBD1 TRBV5-1 few TGCGCCAGCAGTCCTCAGGGACAGGGGTACCACGAGCAGTACTTC CASSPQGQGYHEQYF
TRBJ1-4 . TRBV9 . TGTGCCAGCAGCGTTGGGGGAACAGGGAGAGAAAAACTGTTTTTT CASSVGGTGREKLFF
TRBJ2-4 TRBD1 TRBV19 . TGTGCCAGTAGTACGGGGACAGGCTTTAGCATTCAGTACTTC CASSTGTGFSIQYF
TRBJ1-3 . TRBV5-1 . TGCGCCAGCAGCTTGGATCAGGGTATGGCTGGAAACACCATATATTTT CASSLDQGMAGNTIYF
TRBJ2-1 TRBD2 TRBV6-5 . TGTGCCAGCAGTTACCCGGGGCTAGCGGGTTACAATGAGCAGTTCTTC CASSYPGLAGYNEQFF
TRBJ1-1 . TRBV6-5 . TGTGCCAGCTCCGGGGACTGGGCTGAAGCTTTCTTT CASSGDWAEAFF
TRBJ1-1 . TRBV28 . TGTGCCAGCAGTGGAAGGGGTCATAACACTGAAGCTTTCTTT CASSGRGHNTEAFF
TRBJ2-5 TRBD2 TRBV19 . TGTGCCAGCAGCGGGAGCCACGAGACCCAGTACTTC CASSGSHETQYF
TRBJ2-1 TRBD1 TRBV18 . TGTGCCAGCTCAGGAGAGGGGGCTAATGAGCAGTTCTTC CASSGEGANEQFF
TRBJ2-7 . TRBV3-1/TRBV3-2 . TGTGCCAGCAGCCAAGCGGACAGGCAGTACTTC CASSQADRQYF
TRBJ1-6 TRBD1 TRBV2 . TGTGCCAGCAGCGGGAGTAGGGACAGGGCTAATTCACCCCTCCACTTT CASSGSRDRANSPLHF
TRBJ2-5 TRBD1 TRBV18 . TGTGCCAGCTCACCAAGGGACAGCCAAGAGACCCAGTACTTC CASSPRDSQETQYF
TRBJ1-2 . TRBV19 . TGTGCCACCCTACGTCGGTATGGGGCCGACTATGGCTACACCTTC CATLRRYGADYGYTF
TRBJ1-1 TRBD1 TRBV28 . TGTGCCAGCACCACTTGGGACAGGGGGATGAACACTGAAGCTTTCTTT CASTTWDRGMNTEAFF
TRBJ2-5 . TRBV7-2 . TGTGCCAGCAGCTTAATCTCCCTTTTTGACCCGCACGAGGAAGAGACCCAGTACTTC CASSLISLFDPHEEETQYF
TRBJ1-1 . TRBV4-3 . TGCGCCAGCAGCCAAGGGCAGGGCTGGAACACTGAAGCTTTCTTT CASSQGQGWNTEAFF
TRBJ2-7 . TRBV27 . TGTGCCAATCTGTCCTCGAGGGGGAAGTACTTC CANLSSRGKYF
TRBJ2-2 . TRBV19 . TGTGCCAGTAGTATACGCCGCAAGGGACTCACCGGGGAGCTGTTTTTT CASSIRRKGLTGELFF
TRBJ2-1 . TRBV12-5 . TGTGCTAGTGGCCAAGTGAGGGGGAGGGATCTGAGTGAGCAGTTCTTC CASGQVRGRDLSEQFF
TRBJ2-7 . TRBV4-1 . TGCGCCAGCAGCCCCCGACTGCGGTTCTCCTACGAGCAGTACTTC CASSPRLRFSYEQYF
TRBJ2-2 . TRBV24-1 . TGTGCCACCAGTTTAAGGAGGGGCAACACCGGGGAGCTGTTTTTT CATSLRRGNTGELFF